This T cell receptor beta chain was observed in a study of radiation and T cells in renal cell carcinoma. Findings and limits, study-wide: Baseline intratumoral clonotype presence is unknown without pretreatment biopsies.

TCRdb's copy holds only in-frame clones and misses some; the assay was immunoSEQ multiplex PCR. The repertoire holds around 15,000 clones, with around 50% as singletons. As for treatment: 15 Gy SBRT to primary tumor, nephrectomy 4 weeks later. In the case of this clone: Its target is not known.

Trimming took off 7 bases at V and 6 bases at J, with 19 bases between the two ends. The CDR3 sequence is 15 residues long. CDR1 and CDR2 (germline): MNHNS, SASEGT. This sequence joins TRBV6-1 and TRBJ2-1; D is possibly TRBD1 (6 bases). This TCR derives from a woman aged 60-70 years with renal cell carcinoma. This material consisted of tumor tissue, taken from a patient whose treatment included radiotherapy and nephrectomy. The CDR3 region is CASTRALDSFNEQFF. The DNA for the CDR3 is TGTGCCAGCACAAGGGCCCTGGACAGCTTCAATGAGCAGTTCTTC.